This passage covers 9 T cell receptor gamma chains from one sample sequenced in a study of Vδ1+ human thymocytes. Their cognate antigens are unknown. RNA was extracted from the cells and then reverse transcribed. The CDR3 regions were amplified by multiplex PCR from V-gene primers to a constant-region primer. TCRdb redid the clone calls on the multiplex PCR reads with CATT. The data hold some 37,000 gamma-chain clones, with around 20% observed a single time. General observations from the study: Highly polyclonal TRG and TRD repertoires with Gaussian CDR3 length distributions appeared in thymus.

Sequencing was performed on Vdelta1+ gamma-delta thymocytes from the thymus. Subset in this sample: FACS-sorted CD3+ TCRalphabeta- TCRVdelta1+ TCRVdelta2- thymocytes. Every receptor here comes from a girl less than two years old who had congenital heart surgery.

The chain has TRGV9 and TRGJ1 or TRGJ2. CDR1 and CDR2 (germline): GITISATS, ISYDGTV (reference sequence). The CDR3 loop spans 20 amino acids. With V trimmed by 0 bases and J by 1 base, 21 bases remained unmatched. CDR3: CALWEVHKALPMFNYYKKLF. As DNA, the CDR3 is TGTGCCTTGTGGGAGGTGCATAAGGCCCTTCCCATGTTTAATTATTATAAGAAACTCTTT.

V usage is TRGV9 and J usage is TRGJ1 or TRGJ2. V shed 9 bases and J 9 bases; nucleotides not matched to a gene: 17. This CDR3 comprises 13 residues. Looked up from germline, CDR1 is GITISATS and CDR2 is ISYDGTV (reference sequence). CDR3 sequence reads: CALNPSIGVKKLF. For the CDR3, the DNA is TGTGCCTTGAACCCCTCCATTGGGGTTAAGAAACTCTTT.

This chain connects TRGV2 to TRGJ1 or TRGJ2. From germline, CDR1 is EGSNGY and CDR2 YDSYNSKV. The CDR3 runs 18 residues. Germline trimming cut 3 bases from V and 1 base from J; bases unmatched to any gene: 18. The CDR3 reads CATWDRPPNNTNYYKKLF. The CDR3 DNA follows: TGTGCCACCTGGGACAGGCCACCGAATAACACAAATTATTATAAGAAACTCTTT.

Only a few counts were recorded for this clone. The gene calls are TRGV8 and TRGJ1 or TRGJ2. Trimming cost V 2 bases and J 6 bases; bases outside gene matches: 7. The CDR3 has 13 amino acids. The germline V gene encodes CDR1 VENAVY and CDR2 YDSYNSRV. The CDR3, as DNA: TGTGCCACCTGGGATAAAGATCCTTATAAGAAACTCTTT. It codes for CATWDKDPYKKLF.

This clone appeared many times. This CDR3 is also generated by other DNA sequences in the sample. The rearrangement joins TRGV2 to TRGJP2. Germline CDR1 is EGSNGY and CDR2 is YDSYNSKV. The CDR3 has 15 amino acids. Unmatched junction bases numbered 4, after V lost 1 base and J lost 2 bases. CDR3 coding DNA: TGTGCCACCTGGGACGGCCGGAGTAGTGATTGGATCAAGACGTTT. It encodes CATWDGRSSDWIKTF.

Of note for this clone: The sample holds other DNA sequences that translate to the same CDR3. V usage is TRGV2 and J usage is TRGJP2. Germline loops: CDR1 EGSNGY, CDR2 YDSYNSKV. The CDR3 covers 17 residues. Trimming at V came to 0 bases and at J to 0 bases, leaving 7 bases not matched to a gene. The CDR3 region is CATWDGPRYSSDWIKTF. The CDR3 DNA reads TGTGCCACCTGGGACGGGCCGCGATATAGTAGTGATTGGATCAAGACGTTT.

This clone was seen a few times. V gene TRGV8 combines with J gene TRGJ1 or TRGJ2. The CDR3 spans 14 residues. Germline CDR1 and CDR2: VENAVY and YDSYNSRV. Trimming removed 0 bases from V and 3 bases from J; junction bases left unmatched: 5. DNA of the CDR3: TGTGCCACCTGGGATAGGAGTTGTTATTATAAGAAACTCTTT. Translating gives CATWDRSCYYKKLF.

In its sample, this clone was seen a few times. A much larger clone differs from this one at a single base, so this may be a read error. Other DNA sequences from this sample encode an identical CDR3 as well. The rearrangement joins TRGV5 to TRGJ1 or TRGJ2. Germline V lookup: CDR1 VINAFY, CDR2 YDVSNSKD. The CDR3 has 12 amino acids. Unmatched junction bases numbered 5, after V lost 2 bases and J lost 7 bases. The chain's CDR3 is CATWDTLYKKLF. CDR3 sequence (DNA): TGTGCCACCTGGGACACGCTCTATAAGAAACTCTTT.

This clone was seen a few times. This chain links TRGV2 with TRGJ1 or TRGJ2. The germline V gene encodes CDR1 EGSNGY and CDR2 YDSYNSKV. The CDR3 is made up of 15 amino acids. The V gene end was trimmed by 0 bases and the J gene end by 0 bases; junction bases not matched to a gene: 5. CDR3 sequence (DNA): TGTGCCACCTGGGACGGGCGGGTGAATTATTATAAGAAACTCTTT. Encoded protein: CATWDGRVNYYKKLF.